These 8 T cell receptor beta chains share one sample of origin, sequenced in a study of beta chain features in type 1 diabetes. Their antigen targets remain unknown. The sequenced template was cDNA made from the entire isolated RNA. TCRdb's copy holds only in-frame clones and misses some; the assay was immunoSEQ multiplex PCR. The sample shows 600,000 to 700,000 clones, 9.5% to 15% of them seen only once. General study findings and limits: TCRB CDR3s from Type 1 diabetes patients were moderately but significantly shorter in all four CD4+ subsets.

Sequencing was carried out using naive CD4+ T cells from blood. These receptors were taken from a man aged 25-45 years with type 1 diabetes.

The table lists this clone with a few counts. Other DNA sequences of this sample code for an identical CDR3. The chain joins TRBV27 to TRBJ1-4; D not resolved. Germline values: CDR1 MNHEY, CDR2 SMNVEV (reference sequence). Trimming pared 3 bases from V and 7 bases from J, leaving 6 bases between. The CDR3 is 12 amino acids. The CDR3 is CASSFRGEKLFF. CDR3 DNA: TGTGCCAGCAGTTTTCGTGGTGAAAAACTGTTTTTT.

This clone was seen a handful of times. V is TRBV6-5 and J is TRBJ1-4; no definite D call. Germline V gene lookup returns CDR1 MNHEY and CDR2 SVGAGI. The ends were cut back, 2 bases at V and 8 bases at J, with 12 bases in the middle. There are 14 residues in the CDR3. As DNA, the CDR3 is TGTGCCAGCAGTTACGTGGGCGTTAGGGAAAAACTGTTTTTT. Translated: CASSYVGVREKLFF.

This clone was observed a handful of times. The chain joins TRBV6-5 to TRBJ1-5; D gene unclear. This CDR3 has 14 amino acids. Germline V CDR1 and CDR2: MNHEY, SVGAGI. V was trimmed by 7 bases and J by 6 bases, leaving 16 bases between them. CDR3 protein: CASKGTGSGQPQHF. The CDR3 nucleotides read TGTGCCAGCAAAGGAACGGGGTCGGGTCAGCCCCAGCATTTT.

This clone was counted a few times. The chain has TRBV4-2 and TRBJ2-1, with 10 positions matching TRBD2. After removal of 0 bases from V and 6 bases from J, the junction contained 5 bases not matched to a gene. The CDR3 spans 16 residues. From germline, CDR1 is LGHNA and CDR2 YNFKEQ. The CDR3 DNA follows: TGTGCCAGCAGCCAAGAAGTAGCGGGGGGCTTCAATGAGCAGTTCTTC. Its translation is CASSQEVAGGFNEQFF.

V usage is TRBV7-9 and J usage is TRBJ1-4, with 7 bases identical to TRBD1. The ends lost 4 bases at V and 3 bases at J; junction bases unmatched: 5. CDR3 size: 15 residues. Germline loops: CDR1 SEHNR, CDR2 FQNEAQ (reference sequence). The CDR3 reads CASSSEGQPNEKLFF. As DNA, the CDR3 is TGTGCCAGCAGCTCGGAGGGACAGCCTAATGAAAAACTGTTTTTT.

This chain links TRBV7-9 with TRBJ1-6; TRBD1 aligns across 8 bases. V lost 4 bases to trimming and J lost 7 bases; unmatched junction nucleotides: 3. The germline CDR1 and CDR2 sequences are SEHNR and FQNEAQ (reference sequence). The CDR3 sequence is 14 residues long. The CDR3 spells CASSWTGWNSPLHF. The CDR3 DNA is TGTGCCAGCAGCTGGACAGGGTGGAATTCACCCCTCCACTTT.

This chain links TRBV7-2 with TRBJ2-2; D gene uncertain. Germline V gives CDR1 SGHTA, CDR2 FQGNSA. V was trimmed by 1 base and J by 2 bases, leaving 11 bases between them. This CDR3 is 16 amino acids long. CDR3 nucleotide sequence: TGTGCCAGCAGCTTAGTCGGCAGCCTAAACACCGGGGAGCTGTTTTTT. Translated: CASSLVGSLNTGELFF.

This clone was seen a few times. The CDR3 DNA reads as TGTGCCAGCCGAGGAGGGAATTCCTACAATGAGCAGTTCTTC. This gives the protein CASRGGNSYNEQFF. J is TRBJ2-1 and V is TRBV27, with D maybe TRBD2 (6 bases). The CDR3 has 14 amino acids. Trimming shortened V by 8 bases and J by 1 base, and 12 bases separated the two germline ends. Germline V lookup: CDR1 MNHEY, CDR2 SMNVEV (reference sequence).